The entry below gives a single T cell receptor beta chain sequence along with its context. This clone's antigen is unknown. The record has no base qualities; no much larger clone is one base away. V and J are trimmed by 6 bases and 1 base, and the gene matches miss 6 bases of the junction. The germline V gene provides CDR1 SNHLY and CDR2 FYNNEI. From the cysteine through the phenylalanine, the CDR3 covers 14 amino acids. CDR3 DNA is the only sequence kept; it has 42 bases, read in frame from the first base. This sample was taken from a study of blood T cell repertoires in COVID-19 (dated by TCRdb to the early 2020s). Describing the broader study: Samples covering the acute and convalescent phases of COVID-19 were provided by collaborators in the United States, Italy and Spain. The prospective study material was composed of cDNA or gDNA derived from T cells, B-cell-depleted T cells, or PBMCs. The dataset comprised deeply sampled blood TCRbeta repertoires from subjects exposed to, actively infected with, or recovered from COVID-19. The repertoires were released in a freely available public database meant as a resource for research on the immune response to SARS-CoV-2. Samples were obtained from the ongoing ImmuneRACE study (first 160 participants) and from 1,254 subjects provided by 6 global collaborators. Sample metadata almost always included a de-identified subject ID, COVID-19 status, age in years and sex. HLA class I and class II types, where available, came from metadata supplied by the sample provider rather than from assay-based typing. Here is what the overall study found, with its caveats: How much clinical and demographic metadata was included differed by source and by participant, and the metadata was provided uncurated.

The collaborating institutions used their own protocols to collect whole blood in K2EDTA tubes. For TCRbeta analysis, collaborators shipped samples as frozen whole blood, isolated PBMCs, or DNA extracted from either of those sample types. TCRbeta CDR3 regions were amplified from genomic DNA using the immunoSEQ Assay, a bias-controlled multiplex PCR. In the original analysis: The number of nucleated cells in each sample was estimated from the amplification of reference gene primers within the assay. To quantify the absolute abundance of each unique TCRbeta CDR3 rearrangement, sequence reads were collapsed and filtered. For each sample, productive Simpson clonality was calculated as the square root of Simpson's diversity index across productive rearrangements. In its TCRdb copy, this immuneACCESS table keeps in-frame sequences only and misses some clones. Where compared with another copy, unresolved V genes explain less than half of these, and the others have no known cause. The V and J calls and the clone size are those of that table, but D and trimming were determined from the DNA. This sample comprises 200,000 to 250,000 clones, roughly 80% of them detected only once. The ten most abundant clones make up approximately 9.1% of the sample.

The rearranged chain carries TRBV2 and TRBJ2-7, with 7 junctional bases fitting TRBD2. Source material: peripheral blood. This receptor was identified in a man older than 75 with acute or convalescent COVID-19. CDR3 region: CASRVAGGSYEQYF. The base sequence is TGTGCCAGCAGGGTAGCGGGTGGATCCTACGAGCAGTACTTC.